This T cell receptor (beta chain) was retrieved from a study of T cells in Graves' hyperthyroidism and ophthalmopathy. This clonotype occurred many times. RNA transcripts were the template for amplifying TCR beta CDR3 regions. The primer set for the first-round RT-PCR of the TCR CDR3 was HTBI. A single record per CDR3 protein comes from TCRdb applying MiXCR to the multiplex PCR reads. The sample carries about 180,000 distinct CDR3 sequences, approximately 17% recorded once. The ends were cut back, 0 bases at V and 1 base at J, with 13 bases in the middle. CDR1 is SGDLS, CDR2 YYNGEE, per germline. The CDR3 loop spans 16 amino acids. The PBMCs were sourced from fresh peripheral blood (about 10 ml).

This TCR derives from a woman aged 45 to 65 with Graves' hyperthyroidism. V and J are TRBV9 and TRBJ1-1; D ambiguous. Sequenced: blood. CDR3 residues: CASSVGVAGANTEAFF. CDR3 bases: TGTGCCAGCAGCGTAGGGGTTGCGGGCGCGAACACTGAAGCTTTCTTT.